Sequencing of this TCR beta chain was carried out in a study of cytomegalovirus exposure and HLA in healthy donors. The CDR3 contains 15 residues. With 2 bases clipped from V and 5 bases from J, the junction kept 5 bases outside the gene matches. CDR1 is SGHTA and CDR2 is FQGNSA in the germline V gene. A word on this clone: Its antigen is undetermined.

Study-wide results and limits: With later analysis, a missense DCLRE1C variant became linked to TCR beta V- and J-gene trimming.

PCR used 60 Vbeta primers and 13 Jbeta primers. The repertoire was sequenced with immunoSEQ multiplex PCR; TCRdb's copy has only in-frame clones and lacks some. Among approximately 220,000 clones listed, 60% to 80% were seen once. The chain uses TRBV7-2 and TRBJ2-5; 10 nucleotides line up with TRBD1. The sample consisted of PBMCs. The origin of this receptor is a male donor in good health and CMV-seronegative. The CDR3, as DNA: TGTGCCAGCAGCTTACAGGGACAGGGGTTGGAGACCCAGTACTTC. Amino acid sequence: CASSLQGQGLETQYF.